The 20 T cell receptor beta chains below come from one sample, sequenced in a study of blood T cell repertoires in COVID-19. Assay used: immunoSEQ multiplex PCR; TCRdb lists only in-frame clones, some missing. The table records some 200,000 clones, 65% to 90% of them present only once. Sequencing was carried out using PBMCs or T cells enriched from blood (not recorded which). These receptors were taken from a man in his forties who had recovered from COVID-19.

The genes are TRBV21-1 and TRBJ1-5. TRBV21-1 is noted as a pseudogene. The CDR3 extends over 18 amino acids. The CDR3 reads CASSPESGEVHSNQPQHF. CDR3 in DNA: TGTGCCAGCAGCCCCGAGTCGGGGGAGGTCCATAGCAATCAGCCCCAGCATTTT.

The chain carries TRBV18 and TRBJ1-5, with D possibly matching TRBD1 (6 bases). In germline, CDR1 is KGHSH, CDR2 LQKENI. This CDR3 has 13 amino acids. With 6 bases removed from V and 1 base from J, the gap between germline ends came to 7 bases. In DNA, the CDR3 is TGTGCCAGCTCTCAGGGGAGCAATCAGCCCCAGCATTTT. Translating it yields CASSQGSNQPQHF.

The J gene is TRBJ2-2, the V gene TRBV24-1, with TRBD1 identical over 10 bases. Looked up from germline, CDR1 is KGHDR and CDR2 is SFDVKD. This CDR3 contains 18 residues. V was pared by 4 bases and J by 4 bases, with 11 bases of the junction left unmatched. The CDR3 bases are TGTGCCACCAGTGACGACAGGGGGCTTAAAGGGGGCACCGGGGAGCTGTTTTTT. Residues: CATSDDRGLKGGTGELFF.

The rearrangement links TRBV9 to TRBJ2-5, with TRBD2 matching 14 bases. The CDR3 has 16 amino acids. Germline CDR1 and CDR2: SGDLS and YYNGEE. Losses at the gene ends were 6 bases for V and 4 bases for J; bases not matched to a gene: 8. The CDR3 loop is CASTMGLAGEGETQYF. The CDR3 region has the DNA TGTGCCAGCACCATGGGACTAGCGGGAGAGGGAGAGACCCAGTACTTC.

The rearrangement joins TRBV27 to TRBJ1-1; 12 bases are shared with TRBD1. This CDR3 region has 19 residues. Germline V lookup: CDR1 MNHEY, CDR2 SMNVEV (reference sequence). Trimming cost V 6 bases and J 3 bases; bases outside gene matches: 17. Here the CDR3 DNA reads TGTGCCAGCAGCCAACTTCCACCCGGGACAGGGGGCGCGGACACTGAAGCTTTCTTT. It codes for CASSQLPPGTGGADTEAFF.

This clone was detected once. The chain employs TRBV28 and TRBJ2-1; 8 bases line up with TRBD2. This CDR3 is 15 amino acids long. J lost 6 bases, V lost 2 bases, and 6 bases had no gene match. From germline, CDR1 is MDHEN and CDR2 SYDVKM. The CDR3 sequence: CASSLVSGAGNEQFF. CDR3 coding DNA: TGTGCCAGCAGTTTAGTTAGCGGGGCAGGCAATGAGCAGTTCTTC.

J is TRBJ2-3 and V is TRBV19; no firm D call. There are 15 residues in the CDR3. Trimming shortened V by 3 bases and J by 2 bases, and 12 bases separated the two germline ends. CDR1 LNHDA and CDR2 SQIVND come from the germline V gene (reference sequence). CDR3 residues: CASSIGDRITDTQYF. Here the CDR3 DNA reads TGTGCCAGTAGTATTGGTGATAGAATCACAGATACGCAGTATTTT.

CDR3 sequence: CASSPWGGVGTEAFF. The CDR3 coding sequence is TGTGCCAGCAGCCCCTGGGGGGGTGTGGGCACTGAAGCTTTCTTT. This chain uses TRBV7-9 with TRBJ1-1, with D possibly TRBD1 on 5 matching bases. V dropped 5 bases and J dropped 4 bases, with 17 bases sitting between them. Germline CDR1 is SEHNR and CDR2 is FQNEAQ (reference sequence). This CDR3 region has 15 residues. Filled out from reference TRBV7-9 and TRBJ1-1, the complete variable domain reads DTGVSQNPRHKITKRGQNVTFRCDPISEHNRLYWYRQTLGQGPEFLTYFQNEAQLEKSRLLSDRFSAERPKGSFSTLEIQRTEQGDSAMYLCASSPWGGVGTEAFFGQGTRLTVV.

This clone was seen just once. The chain recombines TRBV5-6 with TRBJ2-1; the match to TRBD2 covers 13 bases. V trimming: 1 base; J trimming: 5 bases; junction bases outside the gene matches: 6. This CDR3 has 17 amino acids. Germline V gives CDR1 SGHDT, CDR2 YYEEEE. CDR3 coding DNA: TGTGCCAGCAGCTTGTGGACTAGCGGGAGCGGTCACAATGAGCAGTTCTTC. Amino acid sequence: CASSLWTSGSGHNEQFF.

The V call is TRBV30, the J call TRBJ1-2, with D unclear. Germline values: CDR1 GTSNPN, CDR2 SVGIG (reference sequence). V was pared by 3 bases and J by 8 bases, with 10 bases between. This CDR3 has 11 amino acids. CDR3 nucleotides: TGTGCCTGGAGCTGGGGAGGGGGCTACACCTTC. It encodes CAWSWGGGYTF.

This clone was observed a single time. The genes are TRBV28 and TRBJ1-1, with D possibly matching TRBD1 (5 bases). Trimming removed 5 bases at V and 3 bases at J, with 16 bases between. CDR3 length equals 15 residues. The germline V gene encodes CDR1 MDHEN and CDR2 SYDVKM. Here the CDR3 DNA reads TGTGCCAGCAGTGGTGCCTTTGGGGGGTACACTGAAGCTTTCTTT. Protein: CASSGAFGGYTEAFF.

V usage is TRBV5-1 and J usage is TRBJ2-5, with 8 bases aligning to TRBD2. The V and J ends lost 1 base and 13 bases, in that order; junction bases with no gene match: 15. From germline, CDR1 is SGHRS and CDR2 YFSETQ. The CDR3 spans 15 residues. CDR3 DNA: TGCGCCAGCAGCTTGCAGCCAGCCGGGGGGGTTGTGGCGTACTTC. Encoded protein: CASSLQPAGGVVAYF.

The J gene is TRBJ2-2, the V gene TRBV20-1; 12 bases fit TRBD2. Germline lookup yields CDR1 DFQATT and CDR2 SNEGSKA (reference sequence). The CDR3 is made up of 16 amino acids. J was trimmed by 5 bases and V by 3 bases; bases with no gene match: 7. CDR3 coding DNA: TGCAGTGCTAGTTCACCGGGACTAGCGGGTACCGGGGAGCTGTTTTTT. It translates to CSASSPGLAGTGELFF.

This clone has just a few counts. The chain is built from TRBV7-2 and TRBJ1-1; D remains unclear. CDR3 length equals 13 residues. Germline CDR1 is SGHTA and CDR2 is FQGNSA. With 3 bases removed from V and 0 bases from J, the gap between germline ends came to 5 bases. This CDR3 is CASSFTVNTEAFF. CDR3 nucleotides: TGTGCCAGCAGCTTTACAGTGAACACTGAAGCTTTCTTT. Filled out from reference TRBV7-2 and TRBJ1-1, the complete variable domain reads GAGVSQSPSNKVTEKGKDVELRCDPISGHTALYWYRQSLGQGLEFLIYFQGNSAPDKSGLPSDRFSAERTGGSVSTLTIQRTQQEDSAVYLCASSFTVNTEAFFGQGTRLTVV.

This clone was counted between two and nine times. The chain carries TRBV18 and TRBJ2-3; a weak D match, TRBD2 (6 bases). Trimming shortened V by 2 bases and J by 6 bases, and 15 bases separated the two germline ends. Germline CDR1 KGHSH, CDR2 LQKENI. The CDR3 extends over 15 amino acids. The CDR3 sequence is CASSPGPGAGDTQYF. In nucleotides, the CDR3 is TGTGCCAGCTCACCAGGCCCGGGAGCTGGGGATACGCAGTATTTT.

This clone has a single count. This chain joins TRBV14 and TRBJ2-7; TRBD1 agrees at 9 bases. CDR1 and CDR2 from the germline V gene are SGHDN and FVKESK. The CDR3 contains 13 residues. The V and J ends lost 4 bases and 6 bases, in that order; junction bases with no gene match: 4. In DNA form, the CDR3 reads TGTGCCAGCAGCCGGGACAGGGTTGGCGAGCAGTACTTC. Amino acids: CASSRDRVGEQYF.

Only a few counts were recorded for this clone. This chain joins TRBV28 and TRBJ2-3, with D unresolved. The V end lost 5 bases, the J end lost 7 bases, and 10 bases lay between the germline ends. The germline CDR1 and CDR2 sequences are MDHEN and SYDVKM. The length of the CDR3 is 12 residues. The CDR3 DNA is TGTGCCAGCAGTCCCCTCTTAAATACGCAGTATTTT. It specifies CASSPLLNTQYF.

This rearrangement joins TRBV7-2 to TRBJ2-3, with a possible D match to TRBD2 (6 bases). This CDR3 comprises 15 residues. Germline CDR1 is SGHTA and CDR2 is FQGNSA. Trimming took off 1 base at V and 3 bases at J, with 11 bases between the two ends. CDR3 sequence reads: CASSLVGDSTDTQYF. The CDR3 coding sequence is TGTGCCAGCAGCTTAGTGGGGGACTCTACAGATACGCAGTATTTT.

This clone was detected once. The V gene is TRBV24-1, the J gene TRBJ2-7; no reliable D call. The V and J ends lost 2 bases and 4 bases respectively, with 2 bases between them. Looked up from germline, CDR1 is KGHDR and CDR2 is SFDVKD. The CDR3 totals 11 residues. Written as DNA, the CDR3 is TGTGCCACCAGTGATTCGTACGAGCAGTACTTC. It translates to CATSDSYEQYF.

The rearrangement joins TRBV13 to TRBJ2-1, with 8 bases matching TRBD2. The CDR3 has 18 residues. The trim removed 5 bases at V and 13 bases at J, leaving 25 bases unmatched. Per germline, CDR1 PRHDT and CDR2 FYEKMQ (reference sequence). The CDR3 reads CASSPPPSLAETIVGQFF. CDR3 nucleotide sequence: TGTGCCAGCAGCCCTCCCCCCTCACTAGCGGAAACGATTGTCGGTCAGTTCTTC.